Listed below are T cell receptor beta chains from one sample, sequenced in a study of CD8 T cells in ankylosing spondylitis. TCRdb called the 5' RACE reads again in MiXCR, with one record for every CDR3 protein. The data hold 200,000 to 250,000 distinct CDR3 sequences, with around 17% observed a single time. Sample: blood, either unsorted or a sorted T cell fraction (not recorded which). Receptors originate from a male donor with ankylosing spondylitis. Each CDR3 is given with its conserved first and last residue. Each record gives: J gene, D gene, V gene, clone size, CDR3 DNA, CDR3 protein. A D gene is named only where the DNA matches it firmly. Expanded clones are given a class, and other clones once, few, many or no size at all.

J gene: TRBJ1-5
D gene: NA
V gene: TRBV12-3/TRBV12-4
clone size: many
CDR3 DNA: TGTGCCAGCGCAGCGGGGTATAGCAATCAGCCCCAGCATTTT
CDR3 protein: CASAAGYSNQPQHF

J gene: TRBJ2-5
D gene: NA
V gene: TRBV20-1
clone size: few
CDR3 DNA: TGCAGTGCTAGAGATTTGGATACAGGGAGTCGAGAGACCCAGTACTTC
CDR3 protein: CSARDLDTGSRETQYF

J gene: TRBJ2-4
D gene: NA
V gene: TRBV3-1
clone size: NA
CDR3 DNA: TGTGCCAGCAGCCAAGATGTAGTAACTAGATCTTTAGCCAAAAACATTCAGTACTTC
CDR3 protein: CASSQDVVTRSLAKNIQYF

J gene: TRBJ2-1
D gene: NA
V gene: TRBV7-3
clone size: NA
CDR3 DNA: TGTGCCAGCAGCATGGGAATCCTCAATGAGCAGTTCTTC
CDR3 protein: CASSMGILNEQFF

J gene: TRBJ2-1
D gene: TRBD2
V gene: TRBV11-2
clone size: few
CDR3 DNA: TGTGCCAGCAGCTTCCCCCTAGCGGGAGACGACAATGAGCAGTTCTTC
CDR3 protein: CASSFPLAGDDNEQFF

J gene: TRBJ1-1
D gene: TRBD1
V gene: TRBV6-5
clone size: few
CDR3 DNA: TGTGCCAGCAGACTCGGACAGGCGATGAACACTGAAGCTTTCTTT
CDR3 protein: CASRLGQAMNTEAFF

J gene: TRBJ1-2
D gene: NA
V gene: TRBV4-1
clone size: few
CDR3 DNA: TGCGCCAGCAGCCAGGACCTACTGGCTAACTATGGCTACACCTTC
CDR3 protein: CASSQDLLANYGYTF

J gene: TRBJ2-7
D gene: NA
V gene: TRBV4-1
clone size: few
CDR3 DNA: TGCGCCAGCAGCCTCATGCTAGGGGGCGAGCAGTACTTC
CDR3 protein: CASSLMLGGEQYF

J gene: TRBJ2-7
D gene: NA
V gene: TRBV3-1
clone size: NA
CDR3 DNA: TGTGCCAGCAGGCCCCGGGGAGCGATCTACGAGCAGTACTTC
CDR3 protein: CASRPRGAIYEQYF

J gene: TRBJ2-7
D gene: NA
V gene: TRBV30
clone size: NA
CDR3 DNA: TGTGCCTGGAGTGTAGGCTCCTACGAGCAGTACTTC
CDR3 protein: CAWSVGSYEQYF

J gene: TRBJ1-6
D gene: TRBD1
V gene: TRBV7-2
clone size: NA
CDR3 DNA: TGTGCCAGCAGCTTGGAGCAGGGGGGGTATAATTCACCCCTCCACTTT
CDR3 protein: CASSLEQGGYNSPLHF

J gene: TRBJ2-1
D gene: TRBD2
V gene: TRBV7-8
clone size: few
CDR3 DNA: TGTGCCAGCAGCCCTATTGCCGGGACTAGCCGAAATGAGCAGTTCTTC
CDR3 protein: CASSPIAGTSRNEQFF

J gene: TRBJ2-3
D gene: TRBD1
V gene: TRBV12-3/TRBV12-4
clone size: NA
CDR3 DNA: TGTGCCAGCAGTTTCACAGACAGGGTCGAAGATACGCAGTATTTT
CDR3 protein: CASSFTDRVEDTQYF

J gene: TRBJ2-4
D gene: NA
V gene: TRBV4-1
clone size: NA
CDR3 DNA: TGCGCCAGCAGCCAAGGGGGGGCCAAAAACATTCAGTACTTC
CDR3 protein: CASSQGGAKNIQYF

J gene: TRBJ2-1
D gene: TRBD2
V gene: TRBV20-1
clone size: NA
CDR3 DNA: TGCAGTGCTAGAGAGACTAGCGGCACATACAATGAGCAGTTCTTC
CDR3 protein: CSARETSGTYNEQFF

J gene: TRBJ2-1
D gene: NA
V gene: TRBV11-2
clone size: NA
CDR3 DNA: TGTGCCAGCAGTTTCCCCAAAGAGGGCGCCTACAATGAGCAGTTCTTC
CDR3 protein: CASSFPKEGAYNEQFF

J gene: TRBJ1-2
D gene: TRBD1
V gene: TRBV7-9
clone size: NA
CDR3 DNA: TGTGCCAGCAGCCAGCTTCGACAGGGGGCTAGCTATGGCTACACCTTC
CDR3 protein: CASSQLRQGASYGYTF

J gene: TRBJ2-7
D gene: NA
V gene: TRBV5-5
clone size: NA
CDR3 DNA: TGTGCCAGCAGCCCGGGGACGAACGAGCAGTACTTC
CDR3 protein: CASSPGTNEQYF

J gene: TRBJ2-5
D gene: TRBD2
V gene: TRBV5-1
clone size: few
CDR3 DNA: TGCGCCAGCAGCTTGGAGCCGACTAGCGGGATTTACCAAGAGACCCAGTACTTC
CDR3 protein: CASSLEPTSGIYQETQYF

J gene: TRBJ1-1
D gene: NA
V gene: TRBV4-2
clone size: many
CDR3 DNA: TGTGCCAGCAGCCACAGTACTGAAGCTTTCTTT
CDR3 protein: CASSHSTEAFF

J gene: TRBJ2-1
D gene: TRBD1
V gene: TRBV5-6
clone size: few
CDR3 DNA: TGTGCCAGCAGCTTGGCCGGACAGGGGAGGTATGAGCAGTTCTTC
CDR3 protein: CASSLAGQGRYEQFF

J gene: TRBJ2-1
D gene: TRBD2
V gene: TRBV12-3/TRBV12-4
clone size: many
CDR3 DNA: TGTGCCAGCACGACTAGCGGGGGGGTGGCCTACAATGAGCAGTTCTTC
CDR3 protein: CASTTSGGVAYNEQFF

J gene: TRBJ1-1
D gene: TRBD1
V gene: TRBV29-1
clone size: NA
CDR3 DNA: TGCAGCACCGCCGGGACAGAGACGGGCGACACTGAAGCTTTCTTT
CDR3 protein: CSTAGTETGDTEAFF

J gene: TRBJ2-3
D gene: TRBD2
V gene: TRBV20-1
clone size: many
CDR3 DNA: TGCAGTGCTAGGGGGACTAGCAGAAGGGTCACAGATACGCAGTATTTT
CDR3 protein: CSARGTSRRVTDTQYF

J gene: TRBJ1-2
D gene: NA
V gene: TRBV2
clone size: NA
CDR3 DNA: TGTGCCAGCAGTGAAGCCAGGGTGTTTGGCTACACCTTC
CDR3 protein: CASSEARVFGYTF

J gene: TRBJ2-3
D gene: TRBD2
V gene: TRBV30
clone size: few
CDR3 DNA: TGTGCCTGGACAAGCGGGGGCACAGATACGCAGTATTTT
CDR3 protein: CAWTSGGTDTQYF

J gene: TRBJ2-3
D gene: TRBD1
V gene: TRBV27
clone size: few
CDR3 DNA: TGTGCCAGCAGTCCCCGGACAGGGGGCGATTTCGATACGCAGTATTTT
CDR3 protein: CASSPRTGGDFDTQYF

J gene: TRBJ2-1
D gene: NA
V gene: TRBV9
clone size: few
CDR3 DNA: TGTGCCAGCAGCGTAGGGTTCAATGAGCAGTTCTTC
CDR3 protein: CASSVGFNEQFF

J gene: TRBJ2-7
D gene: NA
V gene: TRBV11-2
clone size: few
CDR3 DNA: TGTGCCAGCAGCTTAGACGACAACACCTACGAGCAGTACTTC
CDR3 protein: CASSLDDNTYEQYF

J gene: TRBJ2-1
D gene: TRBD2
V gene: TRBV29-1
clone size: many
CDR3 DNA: TGCAGCGTTGAACCCGGGACTAGCGGGAGTAATGAGCAGTTCTTC
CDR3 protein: CSVEPGTSGSNEQFF

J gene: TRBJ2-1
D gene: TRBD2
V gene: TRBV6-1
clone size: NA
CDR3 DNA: TGTGCCAGCAGTACGGCGGGGGAAGGGCGGGGATACAATGAGCAGTTCTTC
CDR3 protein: CASSTAGEGRGYNEQFF

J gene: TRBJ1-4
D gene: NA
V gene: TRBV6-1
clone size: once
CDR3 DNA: TGTGCCAGCAGTCCCCAGGCCGGGGCCGGTGAAAAACTGTTTTTT
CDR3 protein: CASSPQAGAGEKLFF

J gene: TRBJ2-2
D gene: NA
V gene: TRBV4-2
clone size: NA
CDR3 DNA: TGTGCCAGCAGCCAAGAATCGGCACACAACACCGGGGAGCTGTTTTTT
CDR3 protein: CASSQESAHNTGELFF

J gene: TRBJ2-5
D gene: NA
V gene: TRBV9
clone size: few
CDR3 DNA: TGTGCCAGCAGCGTAGCGGGGGGCGCGGGGGAGACCCAGTACTTC
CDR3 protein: CASSVAGGAGETQYF

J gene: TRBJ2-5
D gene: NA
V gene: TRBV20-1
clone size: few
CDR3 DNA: TGCAGTGCTAGGGGGGTGTGGGCTGGTTGGGAGACCCAGTACTTC
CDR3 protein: CSARGVWAGWETQYF

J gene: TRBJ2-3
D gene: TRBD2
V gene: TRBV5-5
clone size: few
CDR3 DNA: TGTGCCAGCAGCTTGGATCTGCTAGCGGTCGGCACAGATACGCAGTATTTT
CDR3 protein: CASSLDLLAVGTDTQYF

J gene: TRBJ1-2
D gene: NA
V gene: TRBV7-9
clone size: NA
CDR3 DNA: TGTGCCAGCAGCTTAGGACAGACCGATGGCTACACCTTC
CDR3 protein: CASSLGQTDGYTF

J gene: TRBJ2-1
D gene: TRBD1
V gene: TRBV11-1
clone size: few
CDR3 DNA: TGTGCCAGCAGCTCCGCCGTCCGGACAGGGGGCCCCGACAATGAGCAGTTCTTC
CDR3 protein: CASSSAVRTGGPDNEQFF

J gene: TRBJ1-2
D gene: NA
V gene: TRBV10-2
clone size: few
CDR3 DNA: TGCGCCAGCAGTACAGGGTATTCTAACTATGGCTACACCTTC
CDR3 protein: CASSTGYSNYGYTF

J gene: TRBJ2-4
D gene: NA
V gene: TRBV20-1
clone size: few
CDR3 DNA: TGCAGTGCTAGAGATCGGATCCGGGGGCTGGCCAAAAACATTCAGTACTTC
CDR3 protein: CSARDRIRGLAKNIQYF

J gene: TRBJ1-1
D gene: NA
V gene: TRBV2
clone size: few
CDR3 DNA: TGTGCCAGCGCGACCCGGGGCATGTGGACTGAAGCTTTCTTT
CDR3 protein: CASATRGMWTEAFF

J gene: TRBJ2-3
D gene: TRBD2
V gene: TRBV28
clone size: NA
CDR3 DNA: TGTGCCAGCAGCCAAGGACTAGCGGGAGGGCCGCCGACAGATACGCAGTATTTT
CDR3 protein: CASSQGLAGGPPTDTQYF

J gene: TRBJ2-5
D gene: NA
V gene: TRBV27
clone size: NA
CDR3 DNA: TGTGCCAGCAGGGGGGGTCTCGAGGGGGAGACCCAGTACTTC
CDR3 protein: CASRGGLEGETQYF

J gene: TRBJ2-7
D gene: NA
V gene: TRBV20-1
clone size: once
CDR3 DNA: TGCAGTGCTAGAACCCCCTACGAGCAGTACTTC
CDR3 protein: CSARTPYEQYF

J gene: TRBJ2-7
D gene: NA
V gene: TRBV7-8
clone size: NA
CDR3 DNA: TGTGCCAGCAGCTTAGCGTGGCCAGCCTACGAGCAGTACTTC
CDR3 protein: CASSLAWPAYEQYF

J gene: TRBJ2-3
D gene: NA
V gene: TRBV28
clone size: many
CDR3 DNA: TGTGCCAGCAGTACCGGGACGGACCTAACCTATACGCAGTATTTT
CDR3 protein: CASSTGTDLTYTQYF

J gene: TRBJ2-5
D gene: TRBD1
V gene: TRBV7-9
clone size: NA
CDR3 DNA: TGTGCCAGCAGCTCCCCGGACAGGGGGCGATGGGAGACCCAGTACTTC
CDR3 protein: CASSSPDRGRWETQYF